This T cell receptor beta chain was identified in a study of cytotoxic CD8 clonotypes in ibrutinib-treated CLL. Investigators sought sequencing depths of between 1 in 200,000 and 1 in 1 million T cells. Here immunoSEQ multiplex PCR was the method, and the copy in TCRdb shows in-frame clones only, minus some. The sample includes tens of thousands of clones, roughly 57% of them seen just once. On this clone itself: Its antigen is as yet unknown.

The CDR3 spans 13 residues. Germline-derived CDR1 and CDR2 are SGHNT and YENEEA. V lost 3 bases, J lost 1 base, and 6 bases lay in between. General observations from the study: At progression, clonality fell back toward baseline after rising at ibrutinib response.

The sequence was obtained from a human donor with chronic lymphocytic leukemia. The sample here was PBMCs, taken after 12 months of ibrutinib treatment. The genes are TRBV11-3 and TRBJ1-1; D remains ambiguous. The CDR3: CASSFNPNTEAFF. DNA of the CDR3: TGTGCCAGCAGCTTCAATCCGAACACTGAAGCTTTCTTT.